This TCR beta chain was identified in a study of breast tumors, draining lymph nodes, adjacent tissues. As regards this clonotype: Antigen specificity is unknown.

Study-level points and caveats: Luminal-like breast cancer showed significantly greater tumor-nontumor repertoire similarity than basal-like breast cancer did. Tumor TCR diversity was below lymph nodes but above nontumor tissue. Tumor T cell lymph node origin was a supported hypothesis, not proven. Findings are consistent with lymph node origin and intratumoral expansion of most tumor T cells.

Samples came from axillary lymph nodes draining the breast cancer. TCRdb itself ran the multiplex PCR reads through MiXCR, one entry per CDR3 protein. The top ten hold about 2.5% of the sample, which has 120,000 to 150,000 distinct CDR3 sequences, 30% to 35% seen once. The CDR3 totals 15 residues. Germline loops: CDR1 SQVTM, CDR2 ANQGSEA. The V segment lost 5 bases and the J segment 2 bases; nucleotides outside the gene matches: 8. This clonotype originated in a female donor with breast cancer. Some clones in this sample may be carry-over from other donors' samples. Sequencing was carried out using axillary lymph node tissue. The gene calls are TRBV29-1 and TRBJ1-5; 8 bases match TRBD1. The CDR3 DNA follows: TGCAGCGTTACGACAGGGGAGTTTGGCAATCAGCCCCAGCATTTT. Translation: CSVTTGEFGNQPQHF.